The 12 T cell receptor beta chains presented below share a single source sample, sequenced in a study of Graves' ophthalmopathy and Graves' hyperthyroidism. RNA served as the template for amplifying TCR beta CDR3 regions. RT-PCR with HTBI primers came first, then second-round multiplex PCR. MiXCR was run by TCRdb on the multiplex PCR reads, yielding one entry per CDR3 protein. This table has 580,000 or so distinct CDR3 sequences, less than 45% appearing once. The sequenced sample was peripheral blood or thyroid tissue (not recorded which). Receptor source: an adult man with Graves' hyperthyroidism.

This chain links TRBV27 with TRBJ2-7; 13 nucleotides line up with TRBD2. The germline CDR1 and CDR2 sequences are MNHEY and SMNVEV (reference sequence). V lost 5 bases and J lost 5; bases outside the gene matches: 3. This CDR3 spans 14 amino acids. CDR3 region: CASSRGTSGNEQYF. CDR3 nucleotide sequence: TGTGCCAGCAGTAGAGGGACTAGCGGGAACGAGCAGTACTTC.

The CDR3, as DNA: TGCGCCAGCAGCTGGGACTGGACAGGGAAAGAGACCCAGTACTTC. Translated: CASSWDWTGKETQYF. This chain links TRBV5-1 with TRBJ2-5; TRBD1 matches at 8 bases. V lost 3 bases to trimming and J lost 3 bases; unmatched junction nucleotides: 7. This CDR3 has 15 amino acids. Germline lookup yields CDR1 SGHRS and CDR2 YFSETQ.

This sequence joins TRBV9 and TRBJ2-5, with TRBD1 matching 10 bases. V lost 3 bases and J lost 4; bases outside the gene matches: 6. Germline V gene lookup returns CDR1 SGDLS and CDR2 YYNGEE. The length of the CDR3 is 15 residues. The CDR3 sequence: CASSAQGQGPETQYF. The CDR3 DNA follows: TGTGCCAGCAGCGCACAGGGACAGGGGCCAGAGACCCAGTACTTC.

This clonotype was observed many times. The CDR3 region is CSAARSSPYEQYF. CDR3 sequence (DNA): TGCAGTGCCGCAAGGAGTTCCCCCTACGAGCAGTACTTC. V and J are TRBV20-1 and TRBJ2-7; the D is unclear. CDR1 and CDR2 (germline): DFQATT, SNEGSKA (reference sequence). Deletions cut 6 bases from V and 2 bases from J, with 14 bases between. The CDR3 sequence is 13 residues long.

Ten or more counts support this clonotype. J is TRBJ1-6 and V is TRBV7-9; weak D call: TRBD1 (5 bases). The CDR3 loop spans 15 amino acids. V was cut by 5 bases and J by 5 bases, with 13 bases left in between. CDR1 is SEHNR, CDR2 FQNEAQ, per germline (reference sequence). CDR3 sequence reads: CASSPGTSDNSPLHF. CDR3 DNA sequence: TGTGCCAGCAGCCCAGGGACGTCAGATAATTCACCCCTCCACTTT.

There are many counts of this clonotype. The chain has TRBV5-5 and TRBJ1-2; D gene uncertain. Trimming took 3 bases from V and 3 from J, leaving 18 bases between them. CDR1 is SGHKS and CDR2 is YYEKEE in the germline V gene (reference sequence). This CDR3 spans 16 amino acids. The DNA of the CDR3 is TGTGCCAGCAGCTCCAAACTAGGACCCGGCTACTATGGCTACACCTTC. Translation gives CASSSKLGPGYYGYTF.

The chain joins TRBV20-1 to TRBJ2-3; tentatively, D is TRBD2 (6 bases). V lost 2 bases, J lost 4 bases, and 10 bases lay in between. CDR1 DFQATT and CDR2 SNEGSKA come from the germline V gene (reference sequence). This CDR3 spans 13 amino acids. CDR3 in DNA: TGCAGTGCTAGACCGGGAGCGGCAGATACGCAGTATTTT. This encodes CSARPGAADTQYF.

The chain recombines TRBV4-1 with TRBJ1-2; TRBD1 matches 9 bases. Germline V gene sequence: CDR1 MGHRA, CDR2 YSYEKL. The V and J ends lost 4 bases and 7 bases, in that order; junction bases with no gene match: 7. The CDR3 contains 14 residues. This CDR3 is CASSPGTGQGGYTF. In DNA form, the CDR3 reads TGCGCCAGCAGCCCCGGGACAGGGCAGGGTGGCTACACCTTC.

In this sample, this clonotype turned up many times. V usage is TRBV5-1 and J usage is TRBJ1-1; D gene uncertain. The V gene's germline CDR1 is SGHRS and CDR2 YFSETQ. The CDR3 consists of 14 residues. V gave up 0 bases and J gave up 4 bases, with 10 bases separating them. The CDR3 here is CASSLGAPATEAFF. CDR3 DNA: TGCGCCAGCAGCTTGGGTGCGCCAGCCACTGAAGCTTTCTTT.

This clonotype was seen a few times. The gene calls are TRBV6-5 and TRBJ2-7; D is unresolved. CDR1 and CDR2 from the germline V gene are MNHEY and SVGAGI. V lost 3 bases and J 5 bases, leaving 8 bases between the germline ends. The CDR3 length is 12 residues. The CDR3 reads CASSYPRDEQYF. Here the CDR3 DNA reads TGTGCCAGCAGTTATCCCCGGGACGAGCAGTACTTC.

This clonotype was detected once. The chain couples TRBV5-1 to TRBJ1-2; no firm D call. CDR3 length equals 15 residues. V was pared by 0 bases and J by 6 bases, with 15 bases between. Per the germline V gene, CDR1 is SGHRS and CDR2 is YFSETQ. CDR3 sequence: CASSLAPGMSDGYTF. DNA of the CDR3: TGCGCCAGCAGCTTGGCCCCGGGTATGTCCGATGGCTACACCTTC.

In the case of this clonotype: Germline is not matched at one junction end, which may reflect a read error. The J gene is TRBJ1-4, the V gene TRBV7-9, with TRBD1 matching 7 bases. CDR1 SEHNR and CDR2 FQNEAQ come from the germline V gene (reference sequence). CDR3 length equals 14 residues. CDR3 in DNA: TGCGCCAGCAGCTTGGCGACAGGGCTCGAAAAACTGTTTTTT. It is translated as CASSLATGLEKLFF. Full variable domain (remainder filled in from reference TRBV7-9 and TRBJ1-4): DTGVSQNPRHKITKRGQNVTFRCDPISEHNRLYWYRQTLGQGPEFLTYFQNEAQLEKSRLLSDRFSAERPKGSFSTLEIQRTEQGDSAMYLCASSLATGLEKLFFGSGTQLSVL.